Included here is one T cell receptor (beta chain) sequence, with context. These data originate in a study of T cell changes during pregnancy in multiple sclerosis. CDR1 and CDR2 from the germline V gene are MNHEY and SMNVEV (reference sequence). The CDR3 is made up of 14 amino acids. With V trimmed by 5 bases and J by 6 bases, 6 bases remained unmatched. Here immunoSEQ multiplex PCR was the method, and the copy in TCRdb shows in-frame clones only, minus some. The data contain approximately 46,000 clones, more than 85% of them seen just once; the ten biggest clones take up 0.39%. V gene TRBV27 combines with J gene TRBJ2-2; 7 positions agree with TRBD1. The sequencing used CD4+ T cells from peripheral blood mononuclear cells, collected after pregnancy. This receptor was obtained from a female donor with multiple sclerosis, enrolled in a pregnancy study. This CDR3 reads CASSLQTGSGELFF. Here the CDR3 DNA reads TGTGCCAGCAGTCTCCAGACAGGGTCCGGGGAGCTGTTTTTT.